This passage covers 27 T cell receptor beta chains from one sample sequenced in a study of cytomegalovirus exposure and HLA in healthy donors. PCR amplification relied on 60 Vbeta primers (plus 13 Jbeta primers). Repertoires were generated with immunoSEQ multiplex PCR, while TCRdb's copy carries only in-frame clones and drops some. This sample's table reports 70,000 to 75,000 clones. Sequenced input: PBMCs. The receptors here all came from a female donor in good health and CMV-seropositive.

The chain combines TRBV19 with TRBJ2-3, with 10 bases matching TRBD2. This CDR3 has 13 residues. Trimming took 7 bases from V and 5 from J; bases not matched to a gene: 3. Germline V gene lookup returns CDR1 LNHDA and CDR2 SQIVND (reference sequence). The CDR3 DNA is TGTGCCAGTAAAGCTAGCGGGGGAGATACGCAGTATTTT. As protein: CASKASGGDTQYF.

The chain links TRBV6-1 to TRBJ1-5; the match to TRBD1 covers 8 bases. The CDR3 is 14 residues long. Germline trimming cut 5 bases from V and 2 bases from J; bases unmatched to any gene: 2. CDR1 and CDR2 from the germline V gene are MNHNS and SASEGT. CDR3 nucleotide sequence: TGTGCCAGCAGTCAGGGGGCGGGCAATCAGCCCCAGCATTTT. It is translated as CASSQGAGNQPQHF.

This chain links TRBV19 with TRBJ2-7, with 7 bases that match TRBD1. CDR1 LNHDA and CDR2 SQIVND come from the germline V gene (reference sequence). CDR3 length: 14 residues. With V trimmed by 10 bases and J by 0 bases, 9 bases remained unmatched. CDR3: CATRKTGSSYEQYF. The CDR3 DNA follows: TGTGCCACCAGGAAGACAGGGAGCTCCTACGAGCAGTACTTC.

Written as DNA, the CDR3 is TGTGCCAGCAGCCCCACAAGGACAGGGAGGGATCGCTACACCTTC. Its translation is CASSPTRTGRDRYTF. J is TRBJ1-2 and V is TRBV7-8; 8 bases align to TRBD1. Looked up from germline, CDR1 is SGHVS and CDR2 is FQNEAQ. The trim removed 5 bases at V and 9 bases at J, leaving 14 bases unmatched. The CDR3 has 15 amino acids.

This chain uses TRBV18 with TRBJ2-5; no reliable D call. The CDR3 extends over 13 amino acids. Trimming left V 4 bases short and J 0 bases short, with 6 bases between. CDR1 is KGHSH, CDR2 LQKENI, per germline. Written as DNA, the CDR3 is TGTGCCAGCTCACGAACGGACCAAGAGACCCAGTACTTC. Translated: CASSRTDQETQYF.

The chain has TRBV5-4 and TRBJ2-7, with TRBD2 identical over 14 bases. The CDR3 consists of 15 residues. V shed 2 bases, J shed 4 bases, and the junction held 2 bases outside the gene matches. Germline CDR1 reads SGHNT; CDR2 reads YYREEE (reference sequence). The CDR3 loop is CASSFGTSGRYEQYF. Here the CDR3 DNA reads TGTGCCAGCAGCTTCGGGACTAGCGGGAGATACGAGCAGTACTTC.

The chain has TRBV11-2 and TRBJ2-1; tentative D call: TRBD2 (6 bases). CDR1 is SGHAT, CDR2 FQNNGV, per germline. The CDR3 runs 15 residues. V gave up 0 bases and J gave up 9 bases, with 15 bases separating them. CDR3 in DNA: TGTGCCAGCAGCTTAGACGCCGGGAGTCGTGGTGAGCAGTTCTTC. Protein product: CASSLDAGSRGEQFF.

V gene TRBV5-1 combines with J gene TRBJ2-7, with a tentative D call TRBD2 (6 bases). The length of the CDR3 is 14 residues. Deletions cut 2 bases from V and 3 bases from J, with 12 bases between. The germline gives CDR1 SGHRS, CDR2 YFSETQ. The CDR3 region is CASSFDSGNYEQYF. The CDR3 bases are TGCGCCAGCAGCTTCGATAGCGGAAACTACGAGCAGTACTTC.

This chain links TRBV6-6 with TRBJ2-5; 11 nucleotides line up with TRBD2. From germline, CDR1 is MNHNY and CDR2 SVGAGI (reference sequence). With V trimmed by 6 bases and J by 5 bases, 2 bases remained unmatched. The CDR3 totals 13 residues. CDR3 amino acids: CASRLAGEETQYF. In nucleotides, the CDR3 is TGTGCCAGCAGACTAGCGGGGGAGGAGACCCAGTACTTC.

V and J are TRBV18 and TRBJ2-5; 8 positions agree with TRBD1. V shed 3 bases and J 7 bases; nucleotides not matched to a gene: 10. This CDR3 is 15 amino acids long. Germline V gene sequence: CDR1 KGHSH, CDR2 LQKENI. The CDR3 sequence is CASSPGQAEIGTQYF. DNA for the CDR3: TGTGCCAGCTCACCGGGACAGGCGGAGATCGGGACCCAGTACTTC.

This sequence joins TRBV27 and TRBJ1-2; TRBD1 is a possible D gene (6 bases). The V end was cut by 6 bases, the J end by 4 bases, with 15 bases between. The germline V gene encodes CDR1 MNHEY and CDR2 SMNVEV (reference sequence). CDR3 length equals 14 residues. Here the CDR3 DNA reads TGTGCCAGCAGGTCAGGGGACGGTGCCTATGGCTACACCTTC. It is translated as CASRSGDGAYGYTF.

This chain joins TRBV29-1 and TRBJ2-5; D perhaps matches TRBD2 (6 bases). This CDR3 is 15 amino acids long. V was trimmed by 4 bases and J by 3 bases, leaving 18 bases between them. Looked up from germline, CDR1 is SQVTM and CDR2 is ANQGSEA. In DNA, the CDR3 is TGCAGCGTTGGGGCTAACGGGAGCGGAGAAGAGACCCAGTACTTC. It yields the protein CSVGANGSGEETQYF. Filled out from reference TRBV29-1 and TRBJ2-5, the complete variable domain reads SAVISQKPSRDICQRGTSLTIQCQVDSQVTMMFWYRQQPGQSLTLIATANQGSEATYESGFVIDKFPISRPNLTFSTLTVSNMSPEDSSIYLCSVGANGSGEETQYFGPGTRLLVL.

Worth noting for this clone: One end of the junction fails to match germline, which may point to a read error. CDR3 nucleotides: TGTGCTAGCAGCTTGACAGGTTTGGAGACCCAGTACTTC. Amino acids: CASSLTGLETQYF. The V gene is TRBV7-7, the J gene TRBJ2-5; D might be TRBD1 (6 bases). This CDR3 is built from 13 residues. CDR1 is SSHAT, CDR2 FNYEAQ, per germline (reference sequence). Full variable domain (missing parts from reference TRBV7-7 and TRBJ2-5): GAGVSQSPRYKVTKRGQDVTLRCDPISSHATLYWYQQALGQGPEFLTYFNYEAQPDKSGLPSDRFSAERPEGSISTLTIQRTEQRDSAMYRCASSLTGLETQYFGPGTRLLVL.

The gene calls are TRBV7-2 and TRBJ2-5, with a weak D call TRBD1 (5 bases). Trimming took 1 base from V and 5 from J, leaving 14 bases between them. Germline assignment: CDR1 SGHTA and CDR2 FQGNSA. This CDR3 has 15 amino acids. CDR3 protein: CASSLVGQPRETQYF. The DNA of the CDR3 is TGTGCCAGCAGCTTAGTAGGACAACCCCGGGAGACCCAGTACTTC.

CDR3 sequence: CSVEGTSGSLYNEQFF. CDR3 bases: TGCAGCGTTGAAGGGACTAGCGGGAGTCTCTACAATGAGCAGTTCTTC. V usage is TRBV29-1 and J usage is TRBJ2-1; the match to TRBD2 covers 13 bases. This CDR3 is built from 16 residues. J was trimmed by 3 bases and V by 1 base; bases with no gene match: 3. Germline lookup yields CDR1 SQVTM and CDR2 ANQGSEA.

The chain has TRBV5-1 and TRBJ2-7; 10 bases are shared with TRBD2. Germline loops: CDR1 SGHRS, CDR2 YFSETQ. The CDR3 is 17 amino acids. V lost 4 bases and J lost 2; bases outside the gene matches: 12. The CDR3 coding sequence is TGCGCCAGCAGCGCCAAATCCGGGACTAGCGTGGCCTACGAGCAGTACTTC. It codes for CASSAKSGTSVAYEQYF.

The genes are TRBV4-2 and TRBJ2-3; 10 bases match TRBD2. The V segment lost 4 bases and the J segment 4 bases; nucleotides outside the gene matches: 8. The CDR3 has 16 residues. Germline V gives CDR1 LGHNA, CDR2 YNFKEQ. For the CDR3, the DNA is TGTGCCAGCAGCCTAACTCCGGGACTAGCGTCAGATACGCAGTATTTT. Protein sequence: CASSLTPGLASDTQYF.

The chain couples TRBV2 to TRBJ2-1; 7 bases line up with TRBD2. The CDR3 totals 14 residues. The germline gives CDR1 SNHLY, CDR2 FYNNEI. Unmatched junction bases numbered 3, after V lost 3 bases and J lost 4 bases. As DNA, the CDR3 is TGTGCCAGCAGTGAGCTAGCGGAATACAATGAGCAGTTCTTC. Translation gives CASSELAEYNEQFF.

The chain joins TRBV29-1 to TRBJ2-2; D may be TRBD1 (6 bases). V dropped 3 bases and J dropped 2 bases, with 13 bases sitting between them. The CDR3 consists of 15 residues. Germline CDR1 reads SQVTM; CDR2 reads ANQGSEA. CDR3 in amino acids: CSVEARGDNTGELFF. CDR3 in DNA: TGCAGCGTTGAGGCCAGGGGCGATAACACCGGGGAGCTGTTTTTT.

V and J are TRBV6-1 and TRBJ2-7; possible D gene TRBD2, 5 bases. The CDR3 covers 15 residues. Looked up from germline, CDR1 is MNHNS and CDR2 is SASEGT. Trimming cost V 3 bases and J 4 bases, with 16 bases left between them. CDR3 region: CASSEIGGRGYEQYF. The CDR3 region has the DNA TGTGCCAGCAGTGAGATCGGTGGGAGAGGGTACGAGCAGTACTTC.

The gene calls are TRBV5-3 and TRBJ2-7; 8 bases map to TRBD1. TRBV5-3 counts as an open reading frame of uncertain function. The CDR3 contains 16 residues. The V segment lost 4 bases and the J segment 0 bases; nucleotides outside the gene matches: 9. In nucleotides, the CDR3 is TGTGCCAGAAGCCAGGGGGACAGGACCAACTCCTACGAGCAGTACTTC. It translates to CARSQGDRTNSYEQYF.

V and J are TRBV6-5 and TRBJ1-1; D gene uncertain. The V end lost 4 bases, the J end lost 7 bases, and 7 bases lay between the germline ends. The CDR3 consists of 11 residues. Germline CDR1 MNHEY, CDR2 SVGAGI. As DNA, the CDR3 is TGTGCCAGCAGTTCCTTGTATGAAGCTTTCTTT. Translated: CASSSLYEAFF.

The CDR3 DNA is TGTGCCAGCAGCTTAGACATCTATGGCTACACCTTC. Translated, it gives CASSLDIYGYTF. The chain carries TRBV7-9 and TRBJ1-2; D remains ambiguous. Trimming removed 1 base from V and 4 bases from J, with 4 bases in between. CDR1 SEHNR and CDR2 FQNEAQ come from the germline V gene (reference sequence). CDR3 length: 12 residues.

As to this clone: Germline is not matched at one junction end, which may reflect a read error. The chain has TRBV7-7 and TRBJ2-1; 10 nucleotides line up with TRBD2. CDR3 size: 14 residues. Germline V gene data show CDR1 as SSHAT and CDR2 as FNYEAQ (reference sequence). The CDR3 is CASSSSSGGNEQFF. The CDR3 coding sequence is TGTGCTAGCAGCTCCTCTAGCGGGGGCAATGAGCAGTTCTTC.

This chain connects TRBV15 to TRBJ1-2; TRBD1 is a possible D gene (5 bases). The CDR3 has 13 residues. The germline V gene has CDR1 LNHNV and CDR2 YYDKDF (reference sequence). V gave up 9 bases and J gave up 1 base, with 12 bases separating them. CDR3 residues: CATPRTGNYGYTF. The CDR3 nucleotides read TGTGCCACACCGAGAACAGGTAACTATGGCTACACCTTC.

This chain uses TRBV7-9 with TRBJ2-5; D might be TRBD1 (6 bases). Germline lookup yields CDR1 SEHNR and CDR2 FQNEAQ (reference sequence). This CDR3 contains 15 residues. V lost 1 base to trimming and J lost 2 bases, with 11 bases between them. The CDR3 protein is CASSLVGTQQETQYF. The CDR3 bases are TGTGCCAGCAGCTTAGTAGGGACACAACAAGAGACCCAGTACTTC.

The CDR3 nucleotides read TGTGCCAGCAGCAGGGTTACGGATACGCAGTATTTT. Translation: CASSRVTDTQYF. The chain is built from TRBV6-5 and TRBJ2-3; D is perhaps TRBD1 (5 bases). Trimming stripped 6 bases from V and 6 bases from J, with 10 bases between. This CDR3 region has 12 residues. Germline V CDR1 and CDR2: MNHEY, SVGAGI.